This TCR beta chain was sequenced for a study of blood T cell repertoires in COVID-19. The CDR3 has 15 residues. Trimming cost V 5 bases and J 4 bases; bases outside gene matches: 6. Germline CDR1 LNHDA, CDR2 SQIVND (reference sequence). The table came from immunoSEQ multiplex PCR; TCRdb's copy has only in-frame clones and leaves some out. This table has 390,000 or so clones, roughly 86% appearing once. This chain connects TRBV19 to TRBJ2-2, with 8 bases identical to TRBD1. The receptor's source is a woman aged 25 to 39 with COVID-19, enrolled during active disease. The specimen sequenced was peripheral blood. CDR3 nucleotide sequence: TGTGCCAGTAGTTACCCAGGACAGGGCACCGGGGAGCTGTTTTTT. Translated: CASSYPGQGTGELFF.